The 30 T cell receptor beta chains listed next were all sequenced from one sample in a study of CD8 T cells in ankylosing spondylitis. General study results and limits: It appeared that ankylosing spondylitis blood was characterized by a TCR beta motif of several highly homologous variants.

The antigens of these receptors remain unknown. TCRdb analysed the 5' RACE reads with MiXCR anew, one entry per CDR3 protein. The sample has fewer than 500,000 distinct CDR3 sequences; about 25% are singletons. Sequencing was done on a sample of blood, either unsorted or a sorted T cell fraction (not recorded which). These receptors all come from a male donor with ankylosing spondylitis.

The CDR3: CSARGTGNPYNEQFF. Written as DNA, the CDR3 is TGCAGTGCCAGGGGTACAGGGAATCCCTACAATGAGCAGTTCTTC. V usage is TRBV20-1 and J usage is TRBJ2-1; D perhaps matches TRBD1 (6 bases). The length of the CDR3 is 15 residues. V was pared by 6 bases and J by 2 bases, with 17 bases between. CDR1 is DFQATT, CDR2 SNEGSKA, per germline (reference sequence).

CDR3 loop: CATSDLHQGTDTQYF. The DNA of the CDR3 is TGTGCCACCAGTGATTTGCACCAGGGGACAGATACGCAGTATTTT. This chain uses TRBV24-1 with TRBJ2-3, with D possibly being TRBD1 (6 bases). Trimming took 0 bases from V and 3 from J, leaving 9 bases between them. Germline CDR1 reads KGHDR; CDR2 reads SFDVKD. The CDR3 contains 15 residues.

The chain combines TRBV20-1 with TRBJ2-5, with 10 bases lining up with TRBD1. Looked up from germline, CDR1 is DFQATT and CDR2 is SNEGSKA (reference sequence). Germline trimming cut 6 bases from V and 2 bases from J; bases unmatched to any gene: 9. The CDR3 runs 15 residues. The CDR3 reads CSAQHRDRGQETQYF. Here the CDR3 DNA reads TGCAGTGCCCAACACCGGGACAGGGGACAAGAGACCCAGTACTTC.

The genes are TRBV2 and TRBJ1-2; TRBD1 aligns across 8 bases. Germline V gene data show CDR1 as SNHLY and CDR2 as FYNNEI. The CDR3 extends over 12 amino acids. V dropped 6 bases and J dropped 8; count of bases not matched to a gene: 5. The CDR3 sequence: CASRQGAGGYTF. CDR3 coding DNA: TGTGCCAGCAGGCAGGGGGCTGGGGGCTACACCTTC.

In this sample, this clonotype turned up a few times. CDR3 nucleotides: TGTGCCAGCAGCGCGGACAGGGGGCGATTCATGAACACTGAAGCTTTCTTT. This gives the protein CASSADRGRFMNTEAFF. V usage is TRBV2 and J usage is TRBJ1-1; TRBD1 matches at 11 bases. Trimming cost V 6 bases and J 0 bases; bases outside gene matches: 9. Germline values: CDR1 SNHLY, CDR2 FYNNEI. The CDR3 is 17 residues long. Full variable domain (missing parts from reference TRBV2 and TRBJ1-1): EPEVTQTPSHQVTQMGQEVILRCVPISNHLYFYWYRQILGQKVEFLVSFYNNEISEKSEIFDDQFSVERPDGSNFTLKIRSTKLEDSAMYFCASSADRGRFMNTEAFFGQGTRLTVV.

The rearrangement joins TRBV6-1 to TRBJ1-6; D gene uncertain. V lost 3 bases to trimming and J lost 14 bases, with 20 bases between them. Germline assignment: CDR1 MNHNS and CDR2 SASEGT. The CDR3 has 15 amino acids. The CDR3 DNA follows: TGTGCCAGCAGTGATCGGTCCGGACCGAGGAAGACCCTCCACTTT. Protein product: CASSDRSGPRKTLHF.

V gene TRBV29-1 combines with J gene TRBJ2-5, with 7 bases aligning to TRBD1. There are 15 residues in the CDR3. CDR1 is SQVTM, CDR2 ANQGSEA, per germline. V gave up 6 bases and J gave up 1 base; unmatched junction bases: 11. CDR3 residues: CSVFGGRDSQETQYF. CDR3 coding DNA: TGCAGCGTCTTTGGGGGCCGGGACAGCCAAGAGACCCAGTACTTC.

At least ten counts were recorded for this clonotype. The CDR3 spells CASSFGTGSYNEQFF. The CDR3 DNA sequence: TGCGCCAGCAGCTTCGGGACTGGCTCCTACAATGAGCAGTTCTTC. This rearrangement joins TRBV5-1 to TRBJ2-1; D perhaps matches TRBD2 (6 bases). Trimming removed 2 bases at V and 0 bases at J, with 9 bases between. The length of the CDR3 is 15 residues. The germline gives CDR1 SGHRS, CDR2 YFSETQ.

The chain joins TRBV5-1 to TRBJ1-2; D is ambiguous. Looked up from germline, CDR1 is SGHRS and CDR2 is YFSETQ. V lost 5 bases and J lost 2, with 16 bases in between. The CDR3 runs to 15 residues. In nucleotides, the CDR3 is TGCGCCAGCAGAGGTAGAGAGACCTTGAACTATGGCTACACCTTC. Amino acids: CASRGRETLNYGYTF.

The chain recombines TRBV5-1 with TRBJ1-1; a possible D gene is TRBD1 (6 bases). Germline V CDR1 and CDR2: SGHRS, YFSETQ. V lost 5 bases and J lost 5, with 16 bases in between. This CDR3 is 14 amino acids long. The CDR3 sequence: CASSYLSQGTEAFF. DNA of the CDR3: TGCGCCAGCAGTTATCTATCTCAGGGGACTGAAGCTTTCTTT.

This clonotype was seen at least ten times. The rearrangement links TRBV12-3 or TRBV12-4 to TRBJ2-7; D might be TRBD1 (6 bases). This CDR3 region has 14 residues. With 5 bases removed from V and 6 bases from J, the gap between germline ends came to 17 bases. CDR3 nucleotides: TGTGCCAGCAGTCTCTATCAGGGGTATGGCGAGCAGTACTTC. Its protein product is CASSLYQGYGEQYF.

The V gene is TRBV29-1, the J gene TRBJ2-1, with D possibly matching TRBD1 (6 bases). Trimming cost V 6 bases and J 6 bases, with 12 bases left between them. There are 12 residues in the CDR3. Germline values: CDR1 SQVTM, CDR2 ANQGSEA. CDR3 sequence: CSVDRDTNEQFF. CDR3 nucleotide sequence: TGCAGCGTCGACCGGGACACCAATGAGCAGTTCTTC.

This sequence joins TRBV7-2 and TRBJ2-3; possibly TRBD2 for D (6 bases). Trimming took 5 bases from V and 3 from J, leaving 18 bases between them. Germline V gives CDR1 SGHTA, CDR2 FQGNSA. The CDR3 is made up of 16 amino acids. The CDR3 DNA follows: TGTGCCAGCAGCCGCAGCGGCGGGACGGGGACAGATACGCAGTATTTT. It codes for CASSRSGGTGTDTQYF.

V gene TRBV7-9 combines with J gene TRBJ2-3, with 7 bases matching TRBD2. The V gene end was trimmed by 2 bases and the J gene end by 0 bases; junction bases not matched to a gene: 5. The germline V gene encodes CDR1 SEHNR and CDR2 FQNEAQ (reference sequence). The CDR3 length is 16 residues. CDR3 amino acids: CASSLLAGVSTDTQYF. CDR3 DNA sequence: TGTGCCAGCAGCTTATTGGCGGGAGTCAGCACAGATACGCAGTATTTT. Full variable domain (rest looked up from reference TRBV7-9 and TRBJ2-3): DTGVSQNPRHKITKRGQNVTFRCDPISEHNRLYWYRQTLGQGPEFLTYFQNEAQLEKSRLLSDRFSAERPKGSFSTLEIQRTEQGDSAMYLCASSLLAGVSTDTQYFGPGTRLTVL.

V usage is TRBV12-3 or TRBV12-4 and J usage is TRBJ1-2; 8 nucleotides line up with TRBD1. This CDR3 spans 17 amino acids. The trim removed 1 base at V and 2 bases at J, leaving 9 bases unmatched. CDR3 DNA: TGTGCCAGCAGTTTAGATAGGACAGGGTATATAAACTATGGCTACACCTTC. Translation: CASSLDRTGYINYGYTF.

The gene calls are TRBV3-1 and TRBJ2-1, with D possibly being TRBD1 or TRBD2 (5 bases each). Germline-derived CDR1 and CDR2 are LGHDT and YNNKEL (reference sequence). CDR3 length equals 16 residues. V dropped 0 bases and J dropped 7 bases, with 16 bases sitting between them. CDR3 residues: CASSQDDGTWGNEQFF. The CDR3 nucleotides read TGTGCCAGCAGCCAAGACGACGGGACGTGGGGGAATGAGCAGTTCTTC.

This sequence joins TRBV20-1 and TRBJ1-5; TRBD1 matches at 9 bases. This CDR3 spans 17 amino acids. Unmatched junction bases numbered 9, after V lost 2 bases and J lost 1 base. Germline V lookup: CDR1 DFQATT, CDR2 SNEGSKA (reference sequence). CDR3 nucleotides: TGCAGTGCTAGAAATCCCCCGGGACAGGGAAGCAATCAGCCCCAGCATTTT. The encoded protein is CSARNPPGQGSNQPQHF.

The chain has TRBV7-9 and TRBJ2-1, with D possibly being TRBD2 (5 bases). Germline V CDR1 and CDR2: SEHNR, FQNEAQ (reference sequence). There are 14 residues in the CDR3. The germline V and J ends were trimmed by 5 bases and 7 bases, with 15 bases remaining between them. CDR3 sequence: CASSRIVPGNEQFF. DNA of the CDR3: TGTGCCAGCAGCCGTATAGTCCCGGGAAATGAGCAGTTCTTC.

The chain uses TRBV29-1 and TRBJ1-5, with TRBD1 matching 9 bases. The V gene end was trimmed by 7 bases and the J gene end by 5 bases; junction bases not matched to a gene: 12. The CDR3 totals 15 residues. CDR1 and CDR2 from the germline V gene are SQVTM and ANQGSEA. CDR3 bases: TGCAGCGCCTCCGTCGGGACAGGGTATTATCAGCCCCAGCATTTT. Amino acids: CSASVGTGYYQPQHF.

This clonotype has only a few counts. The V call is TRBV20-1, the J call TRBJ2-1, with TRBD2 matching over 7 bases. The V and J ends lost 5 bases and 0 bases, in that order; junction bases with no gene match: 16. The germline V gene encodes CDR1 DFQATT and CDR2 SNEGSKA (reference sequence). The CDR3 covers 18 residues. CDR3 coding DNA: TGCAGTGCTGCCACCTCCTGGGCCCTAGCGGACTCCTACAATGAGCAGTTCTTC. Translation gives CSAATSWALADSYNEQFF.

This chain links TRBV2 with TRBJ1-3; D may be TRBD1 (5 bases). The CDR3 loop spans 15 amino acids. Per germline, CDR1 SNHLY and CDR2 FYNNEI. V lost 4 bases and J lost 3, with 13 bases in between. The CDR3 DNA is TGTGCCAGCAGTGGAGGGGTTTTCAATGGAAACACCATATATTTT. Protein sequence: CASSGGVFNGNTIYF. The variable domain in full, completed from reference TRBV2 and TRBJ1-3, reads EPEVTQTPSHQVTQMGQEVILRCVPISNHLYFYWYRQILGQKVEFLVSFYNNEISEKSEIFDDQFSVERPDGSNFTLKIRSTKLEDSAMYFCASSGGVFNGNTIYFGEGSWLTVV.

This clonotype was found a few times. V and J are TRBV3-1 and TRBJ2-3; 10 bases line up with TRBD2. With 4 bases clipped from V and 7 bases from J, the junction kept 14 bases outside the gene matches. The CDR3 extends over 17 amino acids. Germline V gives CDR1 LGHDT, CDR2 YNNKEL (reference sequence). The CDR3 protein is CASSLGDSGRASNTQYF. CDR3 in DNA: TGTGCCAGCAGCCTCGGGGACAGCGGGAGGGCCTCGAATACGCAGTATTTT.

This clonotype occurred a few times. This chain connects TRBV7-9 to TRBJ2-7; D might be TRBD1 (6 bases). CDR1 and CDR2 (germline): SEHNR, FQNEAQ (reference sequence). V gave up 1 base and J gave up 1 base, with 11 bases separating them. The length of the CDR3 is 15 residues. DNA of the CDR3: TGTGCCAGCAGCTTAGGTGGGGGCAGATCCTACGAGCAGTACGTC. This translates into CASSLGGGRSYEQYV.

The CDR3 loop is CASSPRGSSNTGELFF. Here the CDR3 DNA reads TGTGCCAGCAGCCCTAGGGGGAGTAGTAACACCGGGGAGCTGTTTTTT. The chain recombines TRBV9 with TRBJ2-2; possibly TRBD1 for D (6 bases). CDR1 is SGDLS and CDR2 is YYNGEE in the germline V gene. The CDR3 covers 16 residues. Trimming left V 4 bases short and J 2 bases short, with 15 bases between.

This clonotype was counted between two and nine times. This chain links TRBV7-8 with TRBJ1-5, with D unclear. The germline V gene has CDR1 SGHVS and CDR2 FQNEAQ. Trimming took 10 bases from V and 3 from J, leaving 13 bases between them. The CDR3 is 13 amino acids. Written as DNA, the CDR3 is TGTGCCATCAGTAACATGTCCAATCAGCCCCAGCATTTT. Translated, it gives CAISNMSNQPQHF.

This chain joins TRBV11-2 and TRBJ2-5, with D perhaps matching TRBD1 (5 bases). The CDR3 is 16 amino acids. From germline, CDR1 is SGHAT and CDR2 FQNNGV. The ends were cut back, 1 base at V and 4 bases at J, with 16 bases in the middle. CDR3 residues: CASSLGWGRESETQYF. DNA for the CDR3: TGTGCCAGCAGCTTAGGTTGGGGCAGGGAATCAGAGACCCAGTACTTC.

The V call is TRBV5-1, the J call TRBJ1-4, with 7 bases lining up with TRBD1. The junction had 6 bases not matched to a gene; V was cut back by 4 bases and J by 6 bases. This CDR3 comprises 14 residues. Per germline, CDR1 SGHRS and CDR2 YFSETQ. Here the CDR3 DNA reads TGCGCCAGCAGCGACCCGGGGACAGATGAAAAACTGTTTTTT. It translates to CASSDPGTDEKLFF.

This clonotype was found a few times. The chain carries TRBV6-1 and TRBJ1-5; no definite D call. This CDR3 has 14 residues. V dropped 3 bases and J dropped 7 bases, with 13 bases sitting between them. Looked up from germline, CDR1 is MNHNS and CDR2 is SASEGT. The CDR3 sequence: CASSEGSSVQPQHF. CDR3 DNA: TGTGCCAGCAGTGAGGGCAGCTCGGTGCAGCCCCAGCATTTT.

This clonotype was detected only a few times. The chain links TRBV20-1 to TRBJ2-1; 8 bases are a match to TRBD2. The germline CDR1 and CDR2 sequences are DFQATT and SNEGSKA (reference sequence). With 3 bases clipped from V and 4 bases from J, the junction kept 11 bases outside the gene matches. CDR3 length equals 16 residues. The CDR3 loop is CSASGSGAGPYNEQFF. Here the CDR3 DNA reads TGCAGTGCTAGCGGTAGCGGGGCGGGCCCGTACAATGAGCAGTTCTTC.

This clonotype showed up many times. The J gene is TRBJ2-4, the V gene TRBV12-3 or TRBV12-4; TRBD2 is a possible D gene (6 bases). The CDR3 has 13 residues. V was trimmed by 6 bases and J by 13 bases, leaving 19 bases between them. CDR3 coding DNA: TGTGCCAGCAGAATGGAGGGCACCGGGCACCAGTACTTC. Amino acids: CASRMEGTGHQYF.